This is a list of T cell receptor beta chains from one sample in a study of control samples from healthy donors and cancer patients. Assay used: immunoSEQ multiplex PCR; TCRdb lists only in-frame clones, some missing. This sample has 90,000 to 110,000 clones, with around nine tenths found just once. Sequencing used blood. The receptors come from a human donor in good health. The donor label of this sample is uncertain. Each CDR3 is given with its conserved first and last residue. A D gene is named only where the DNA matches it firmly. Clone size, where shown, is once, few, many, or a class for clones that have expanded.

cdr3_length j_call clone_size v_call d_call cdr3_aa cdr3_nt
17 TRBJ2-2 - TRBV10-3 TRBD2 CAISRSGGAGYTGELFF TGTGCCATCAGCCGTAGCGGGGGGGCCGGTTACACCGGGGAGCTGTTTTTT
15 TRBJ1-3 - TRBV2 - CASTSQSSSGNTIYF TGTGCCAGCACCTCACAGAGTAGCTCTGGAAACACCATATATTTT
15 TRBJ2-3 once TRBV2 - CASSDSGVSTDTQYF TGTGCCAGCAGTGATAGTGGTGTTAGCACAGATACGCAGTATTTT
13 TRBJ1-1 - TRBV11-2 - CASSLDRNTEAFF TGTGCCAGCAGCTTAGACAGGAACACTGAAGCTTTCTTT
13 TRBJ1-2 - TRBV14 - CASSQGENYGYTF TGTGCCAGCAGCCAAGGGGAGAACTATGGCTACACCTTC
14 TRBJ2-1 - TRBV28 TRBD1 CASRWTGGINEQFF TGTGCCAGCAGATGGACAGGGGGAATCAATGAGCAGTTCTTC
13 TRBJ1-1 once TRBV9 - CASSVGGEAEAFF TGTGCCAGCAGCGTAGGGGGTGAGGCTGAAGCTTTCTTT
14 TRBJ1-5 - TRBV6-1 - CASSEAFGPQPQHF TGTGCCAGCAGTGAAGCTTTTGGGCCTCAGCCCCAGCATTTT
13 TRBJ2-1 - TRBV5-4 - CASSLDRNNEQFF TGTGCCAGCAGCCTTGACAGAAACAATGAGCAGTTCTTC
14 TRBJ2-7 few TRBV27 - CASSLQGPVDEQYF TGTGCCAGCAGCCTACAGGGTCCCGTTGACGAGCAGTACTTC
15 TRBJ1-4 - TRBV7-2 TRBD1 CASSTGTGRNEKLFF TGTGCCAGCAGCACCGGGACAGGGCGTAATGAAAAACTGTTTTTT
13 TRBJ2-6 - TRBV30 - CAWTASGANVLTF TGTGCCTGGACAGCCTCTGGGGCCAACGTCCTGACTTTC
15 TRBJ1-6 few TRBV15 TRBD1 CATSRDGQGGSPLHF TGTGCCACCAGCAGAGATGGCCAGGGGGGATCACCCCTCCACTTT
15 TRBJ1-1 - TRBV7-6 - CASSLREGANTEAFF TGTGCCAGCAGCTTAAGGGAAGGAGCGAACACTGAAGCTTTCTTT
14 TRBJ1-5 - TRBV10-2 - CASSDEASVQPQHF TGCGCCAGCAGTGACGAGGCGTCGGTACAGCCCCAGCATTTT
14 TRBJ1-5 - TRBV6-5 - CASSPLSLNQPQHF TGTGCCAGCAGCCCCCTGAGCCTAAATCAGCCCCAGCATTTT
13 TRBJ2-2 once TRBV6-5 - CASKISNTGELFF TGTGCCAGCAAGATAAGTAACACCGGGGAGCTGTTTTTT
15 TRBJ1-5 - TRBV18 - CASSLFPRTSGPQHF TGTGCCAGCTCACTGTTTCCCCGGACGTCCGGGCCCCAGCATTTT
16 TRBJ1-1 - TRBV5-8 TRBD1 CASSLWQGAMNTEAFF TGTGCCAGCAGCTTGTGGCAGGGGGCCATGAACACTGAAGCTTTCTTT
14 TRBJ1-4 once TRBV5-1 - CASSYRDQKEKLFF TGCGCCAGCAGCTATCGGGACCAGAAGGAAAAACTGTTTTTT
16 TRBJ2-3 - TRBV7-7 - CASSPSWGASTDTQYF TGTGCCAGCAGCCCTAGTTGGGGGGCAAGCACAGATACGCAGTATTTT
15 TRBJ2-2 few TRBV12-5 - CASGGTTGLPGELFF TGTGCTAGTGGAGGGACGACAGGTCTTCCCGGGGAGCTGTTTTTT
13 TRBJ1-1 once TRBV9 - CASSVGSQYEAFF TGTGCCAGCAGCGTAGGATCACAGTATGAAGCTTTCTTT
13 TRBJ2-7 - TRBV3-1/TRBV3-2 - CASSQDPSREQYF TGTGCCAGCAGCCAAGATCCCTCGCGGGAGCAGTACTTC
16 TRBJ1-4 - TRBV4-1 - CASSQDFERNNEKLFF TGCGCCAGCAGCCAAGATTTCGAGCGGAACAATGAAAAACTGTTTTTT
12 TRBJ2-1 - TRBV11-2 - CASSRGSNEQFF TGTGCCAGCAGCCGTGGGAGTAATGAGCAGTTCTTC
18 TRBJ2-5 once TRBV30 TRBD2 CAWSGLAGPSSLQETQYF TGTGCCTGGAGTGGACTAGCGGGTCCTTCCTCCCTTCAAGAGACCCAGTACTTC
15 TRBJ2-7 - TRBV18 - CASSPGASSSYEQYF TGTGCCAGCTCACCTGGGGCGTCGAGCTCCTACGAGCAGTACTTC
14 TRBJ1-2 - TRBV6-6 - CASSPMGVGYGYTF TGTGCCAGCAGTCCCATGGGGGTTGGCTATGGCTACACCTTC
15 TRBJ1-6 - TRBV19 - CASRDGQTNNSPLHF TGTGCCAGTAGAGACGGACAAACGAATAATTCACCCCTCCACTTT
17 TRBJ2-1 - TRBV2 TRBD2 CASSHVHERGGPDEQFF TGTGCCAGCAGCCATGTCCATGAGCGGGGGGGCCCCGATGAGCAGTTCTTC
15 TRBJ2-1 - TRBV7-2 - CASSLELSSYNEQFF TGTGCCAGCAGCTTAGAATTATCTTCCTACAATGAGCAGTTCTTC
14 TRBJ2-2 - TRBV28 - CASTPLRRVGELFF TGTGCCAGCACCCCTTTAAGAAGAGTTGGGGAGCTGTTTTTT
14 TRBJ2-7 - TRBV5-1 TRBD2 CASSLPVGGGEQYF TGCGCCAGCAGCCTTCCTGTGGGGGGGGGCGAGCAGTACTTC
14 TRBJ1-1 - TRBV5-1 TRBD1 CASGERTGSTEAFF TGCGCCAGCGGCGAACGGACAGGGAGCACTGAAGCTTTCTTT
16 TRBJ1-5 - TRBV10-2 - CASSANRFESNQPQHF TGCGCCAGCAGCGCGAACAGGTTTGAAAGCAATCAGCCCCAGCATTTT
15 TRBJ1-5 - TRBV15 TRBD1 CATSGRTGRGQPQHF TGTGCCACCAGCGGCAGGACAGGGAGGGGACAGCCCCAGCATTTT
14 TRBJ1-4 - TRBV6-5 TRBD1 CASSFGQGEEKLFF TGTGCCAGCAGTTTCGGACAGGGTGAAGAAAAACTGTTTTTT
15 TRBJ1-2 - TRBV7-2 - CASSQNGGANYGYTF TGTGCCAGCAGCCAAAATGGGGGGGCTAACTATGGCTACACCTTC
11 TRBJ2-1 - TRBV12-3/TRBV12-4 - CASSLNNEQFF TGTGCCAGCAGTTTGAACAATGAGCAGTTCTTC
13 TRBJ2-5 - TRBV20-1 - CSASATTSETQYF TGCAGTGCTAGTGCCACGACCTCAGAGACCCAGTACTTC
18 TRBJ2-6 - TRBV18 TRBD1 CASSLLDRGSSGANVLTF TGTGCCAGCTCACTCCTGGACAGGGGAAGCTCTGGGGCCAACGTCCTGACTTTC
16 TRBJ2-3 - TRBV23-1 TRBD2 CASASPPGLETDTQYF TGCGCCAGCGCATCCCCCCCGGGACTAGAAACAGATACGCAGTATTTT
14 TRBJ2-1 - TRBV19 - CASQPGGPYNEQFF TGTGCCAGTCAGCCCGGGGGGCCGTACAATGAGCAGTTCTTC
14 TRBJ1-1 - TRBV5-1 - CASSLEGVGTEAFF TGCGCCAGCAGCTTGGAAGGGGTGGGGACTGAAGCTTTCTTT
12 TRBJ1-2 - TRBV5-6 - CASSLKYGGYTF TGTGCCAGCAGCTTAAAATACGGTGGCTACACCTTC
13 TRBJ1-1 - TRBV27 - CASSLRMNTEAFF TGTGCCAGCAGTTTAAGGATGAACACTGAAGCTTTCTTT
14 TRBJ2-5 once TRBV3-1/TRBV3-2 - CASSQAFSQETQYF TGTGCCAGCAGCCAAGCGTTCAGTCAAGAGACCCAGTACTTC
12 TRBJ2-5 - TRBV5-1 - CASSLDTETQYF TGCGCCAGCAGCTTGGACACGGAGACCCAGTACTTC
13 TRBJ1-1 - TRBV24-1 - CATSDGANTEAFF TGTGCCACCAGTGACGGGGCCAACACTGAAGCTTTCTTT